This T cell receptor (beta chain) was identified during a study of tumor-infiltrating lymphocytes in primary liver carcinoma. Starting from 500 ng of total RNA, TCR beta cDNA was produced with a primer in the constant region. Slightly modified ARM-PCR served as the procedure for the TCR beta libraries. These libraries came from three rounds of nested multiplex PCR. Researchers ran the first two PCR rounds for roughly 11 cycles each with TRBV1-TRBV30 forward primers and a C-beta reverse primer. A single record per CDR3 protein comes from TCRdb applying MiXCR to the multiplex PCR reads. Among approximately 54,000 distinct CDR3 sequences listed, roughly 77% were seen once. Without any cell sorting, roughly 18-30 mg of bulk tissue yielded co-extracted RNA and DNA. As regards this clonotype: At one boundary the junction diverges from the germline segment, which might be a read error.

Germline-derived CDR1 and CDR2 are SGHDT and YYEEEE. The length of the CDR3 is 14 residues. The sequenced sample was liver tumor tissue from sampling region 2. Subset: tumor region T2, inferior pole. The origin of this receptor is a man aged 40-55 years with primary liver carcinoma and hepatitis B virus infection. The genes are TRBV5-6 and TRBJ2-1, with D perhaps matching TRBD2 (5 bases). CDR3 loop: CARSLTEDRNEQFF. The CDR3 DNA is TGTGCCAGGAGCTTGACGGAGGACCGTAATGAGCAGTTCTTC.